The rows below give T cell receptor beta chains drawn from one sample of a study of PD-1 blockade in mismatch repair-deficient tumors. Using immunoSEQ multiplex PCR, the repertoire was profiled, and TCRdb retains in-frame clones only, with some absent. The data show 39,000 or so clones, approximately 80% seen once. Sequencing was performed on PBMCs, taken roughly 40 weeks after starting pembrolizumab. The receptor set was obtained from an adult with mismatch repair-deficient cancer. The CDR3 runs from the conserved cysteine through the conserved F or W. The D gene is left open where the match is weak. The size entry is marked missing in some rows and otherwise reads once, few, many or a size class.

TRBV18,NA,14,TRBJ1-4,NA,CASSVRVLNEKLFF,TGTGCCAGCTCGGTCCGGGTCCTTAATGAAAAACTGTTTTTT
TRBV30,NA,16,TRBJ2-5,NA,CAWSPRGSGFQETQYF,TGTGCCTGGAGTCCTCGAGGTAGCGGATTTCAAGAGACCCAGTACTTC
TRBV30,TRBD2,15,TRBJ2-7,NA,CAWSDRGLAIYEQYF,TGTGCCTGGAGCGATAGGGGACTAGCGATCTACGAGCAGTACTTC
TRBV27,NA,14,TRBJ2-7,few,CASSLEGSSYEQYF,TGTGCCAGCAGTTTGGAGGGCAGCTCCTACGAGCAGTACTTC
TRBV11-2,NA,19,TRBJ1-1,NA,CASRSHRIGTGGLVTEAFF,TGTGCCAGCAGATCCCATCGGATAGGGACGGGAGGGCTGGTCACTGAAGCTTTCTTT
TRBV27,TRBD2,16,TRBJ2-7,NA,CASSLTGLALSYEQYF,TGTGCCAGCAGTTTAACGGGACTAGCATTGTCCTACGAGCAGTACTTC
TRBV5-6,NA,14,TRBJ1-3,NA,CASSPGGHGNTIYF,TGTGCCAGCAGCCCCGGGGGGCATGGAAACACCATATATTTT
TRBV2,TRBD1,13,TRBJ2-7,few,CASSRDRVNEQYF,TGTGCCAGCAGCCGGGACAGGGTGAATGAGCAGTACTTC
TRBV10-2,NA,14,TRBJ2-3,NA,CAGAWGRLADTQYF,TGCGCCGGAGCATGGGGGAGGCTAGCAGATACGCAGTATTTT
TRBV5-8,NA,13,TRBJ1-3,NA,CASSLAAGNTIYF,TGTGCCAGCAGCTTGGCAGCTGGAAACACCATATATTTT
TRBV5-1,NA,13,TRBJ1-1,NA,CASGGGRGTEAFF,TGCGCCAGCGGCGGAGGGCGGGGGACTGAAGCTTTCTTT
TRBV29-1,NA,16,TRBJ2-7,NA,CSVEGGALTGAYEQYF,TGCAGCGTTGAAGGGGGGGCCTTAACAGGGGCCTACGAGCAGTACTTC
TRBV30,NA,12,TRBJ2-5,NA,CAWIGLPGAQYF,TGTGCCTGGATAGGACTGCCCGGGGCCCAGTACTTC
TRBV18,NA,16,TRBJ1-2,NA,CASSLKYGGNDYGYTF,TGTGCCAGCTCCTTGAAATATGGGGGGAATGACTATGGCTACACCTTC
TRBV30,TRBD2,15,TRBJ2-7,NA,CASNRGASGKYEQYF,TGTGCCTCCAACCGCGGGGCTAGCGGGAAATACGAGCAGTACTTC
TRBV2,NA,13,TRBJ1-2,once,CASSDQGTTGYTF,TGTGCCAGCAGTGATCAGGGGACAACTGGCTACACCTTC
TRBV28,NA,13,TRBJ2-6,NA,CASSFGGANVLTF,TGTGCCAGCAGTTTCGGGGGGGCCAACGTCCTGACTTTC
TRBV7-8,TRBD2,18,TRBJ2-1,NA,CASSVRITGTSGNNEQFF,TGTGCCAGCAGCGTCAGAATAACCGGGACTAGCGGGAACAATGAGCAGTTCTTC
TRBV7-9,NA,13,TRBJ1-1,NA,CASSSQENTEAFF,TGTGCCAGCAGCTCACAGGAGAACACTGAAGCTTTCTTT
TRBV7-9,NA,15,TRBJ1-3,NA,CASSLGGGAGNTIYF,TGTGCCAGCAGCTTAGGGGGGGGCGCTGGAAACACCATATATTTT
TRBV6-6,TRBD2,14,TRBJ2-7,NA,CASRRMGLAIEQYF,TGTGCCAGCAGACGGATGGGACTAGCGATCGAGCAGTACTTC
TRBV5-1,TRBD2,16,TRBJ2-1,NA,CASSFLAGARYNEQFF,TGCGCCAGCAGCTTCTTAGCGGGAGCCCGATACAATGAGCAGTTCTTC
TRBV4-2,TRBD1,13,TRBJ1-1,few,CASSRDRADEAFF,TGTGCCAGCAGCCGGGACAGGGCGGATGAAGCTTTCTTT
TRBV7-8,NA,16,TRBJ1-1,NA,CASSPLGGGTNTEAFF,TGTGCCAGCAGCCCCCTAGGTGGGGGGACTAACACTGAAGCTTTCTTT
TRBV6-4,NA,14,TRBJ2-3,NA,CASSAQASTDTQYF,TGTGCCAGCAGTGCTCAGGCTAGCACAGATACGCAGTATTTT
TRBV29-1,TRBD1,15,TRBJ1-1,NA,CSAHGTGARNTEAFF,TGCAGCGCCCACGGGACAGGGGCCCGGAACACTGAAGCTTTCTTT
TRBV6-1,TRBD2,14,TRBJ2-1,NA,CASRLAGDLYEQFF,TGTGCCAGCAGACTAGCGGGAGATCTGTATGAGCAGTTCTTC
TRBV25-1,TRBD2,18,TRBJ2-2,NA,CASSTFSGRAGSSGELFF,TGTGCCAGCAGTACTTTTAGCGGGAGGGCCGGCTCTTCCGGGGAGCTGTTTTTT
TRBV18,TRBD2,16,TRBJ2-3,once,CASSPSLAGSTDTQYF,TGTGCCAGCTCACCATCACTAGCGGGGAGCACAGATACGCAGTATTTT
TRBV29-1,TRBD2,15,TRBJ2-3,NA,CSVDGLAGGTDTQYF,TGCAGCGTTGACGGACTAGCGGGAGGCACAGATACGCAGTATTTT
TRBV6-5,TRBD1,14,TRBJ1-1,NA,CASSSGTGTTEAFF,TGTGCCAGCAGTTCCGGGACAGGGACTACTGAAGCTTTCTTT
TRBV9,NA,17,TRBJ1-2,few,CASSKRTYSGPGGGYTF,TGTGCCAGCAGCAAGCGAACTTATAGCGGCCCGGGAGGTGGCTACACCTTC
TRBV7-6,NA,13,TRBJ2-3,NA,CASSEFSTDTQYF,TGTGCCAGCAGCGAGTTCAGCACAGATACGCAGTATTTT
TRBV7-3,TRBD2,15,TRBJ2-1,NA,CASSPGTTPLNEQFF,TGTGCCAGCAGCCCCGGGACTACCCCCCTCAATGAGCAGTTCTTC
TRBV5-1,TRBD1,14,TRBJ2-5,NA,CASGVGTGPETQYF,TGCGCCAGCGGAGTCGGGACAGGGCCTGAGACCCAGTACTTC
TRBV5-1,NA,14,TRBJ2-7,NA,CASSLVPESYEQYF,TGCGCCAGCAGCTTGGTCCCAGAATCCTACGAGCAGTACTTC
TRBV5-4,NA,14,TRBJ2-7,few,CASSSSGVAYEQYF,TGTGCCAGCAGCTCCTCCGGGGTTGCCTACGAGCAGTACTTC
TRBV5-1,TRBD2,21,TRBJ2-1,NA,CASSYDRGETSGAWGDNEQFF,TGCGCCAGCAGCTACGACCGCGGGGAGACTAGCGGGGCTTGGGGCGATAATGAGCAGTTCTTC
TRBV20-1,NA,9,TRBJ1-1,NA,CSPDTEAFF,TGCAGTCCAGACACTGAAGCTTTCTTT
TRBV7-9,NA,14,TRBJ2-5,once,CASSFGLRQETQYF,TGTGCCAGCAGCTTCGGACTACGCCAAGAGACCCAGTACTTC
TRBV28,NA,16,TRBJ1-5,NA,CASSPWGGDSNQPQHF,TGTGCCAGCAGCCCATGGGGGGGGGATAGCAATCAGCCCCAGCATTTT
TRBV7-9,TRBD2,15,TRBJ2-3,NA,CASSSIGRGTDTQYF,TGTGCCAGCAGCTCAATCGGGAGGGGAACAGATACGCAGTATTTT
TRBV5-1,NA,14,TRBJ2-5,NA,CASSLDGIQETQYF,TGCGCCAGCAGCTTGGACGGGATCCAAGAGACCCAGTACTTC
TRBV7-6,NA,19,TRBJ2-5,NA,CASSLEAWVYKVREETQYF,TGTGCCAGCAGCTTAGAAGCGTGGGTCTACAAGGTCCGGGAAGAGACCCAGTACTTC
TRBV2,TRBD2,15,TRBJ2-3,NA,CASRGLAKPTDTQYF,TGTGCCAGCAGGGGACTAGCGAAGCCCACAGATACGCAGTATTTT
TRBV6-6,NA,14,TRBJ1-1,NA,CASSLLAGNTEAFF,TGTGCCAGCAGCCTTTTAGCGGGGAACACTGAAGCTTTCTTT
TRBV18,TRBD1,14,TRBJ2-3,once,CASSSGQGTDTQYF,TGTGCCAGCTCATCGGGACAGGGAACAGATACGCAGTATTTT
TRBV28,NA,15,TRBJ1-1,NA,CASNTPGHGNTEAFF,TGTGCCAGCAACACTCCGGGACACGGGAACACTGAAGCTTTCTTT
TRBV30,NA,11,TRBJ2-1,NA,CAWTVYNEQFF,TGTGCCTGGACAGTTTACAATGAGCAGTTCTTC
TRBV5-1,TRBD2,15,TRBJ2-7,NA,CASSLGLAGSNEQYF,TGCGCCAGCAGCTTGGGACTAGCGGGATCCAACGAGCAGTACTTC
TRBV27,NA,15,TRBJ1-5,NA,CASSLRGKGDQPQHF,TGTGCCAGCAGTTTGAGAGGGAAGGGGGATCAGCCCCAGCATTTT
TRBV7-3,NA,16,TRBJ1-6,NA,CASSLLGSSYNSPLHF,TGTGCCAGCAGCTTATTGGGGAGCTCCTATAATTCACCCCTCCACTTT
TRBV28,TRBD2,15,TRBJ2-7,NA,CASRQLTSDAYEQYF,TGTGCCAGCAGGCAGCTTACTAGCGACGCGTACGAGCAGTACTTC
TRBV7-2,NA,14,TRBJ1-3,NA,CASSLASSGNTIYF,TGTGCCAGCAGCTTAGCCAGCTCTGGAAACACCATATATTTT